The next 2 T cell receptor beta chains were all read from a single sample in a study of cytomegalovirus exposure and HLA in healthy donors. Primers: 60 Vbeta forward and 13 Jbeta reverse. Only in-frame clones appear in the TCRdb table, and some are missing; sequencing was by immunoSEQ multiplex PCR. The profile shows about 160,000 clones, around 83% of them singletons. Input material: PBMCs. All receptors derive from a male donor in good health and CMV-seropositive.

The chain is built from TRBV5-1 and TRBJ2-3; D gene unclear. V lost 4 bases and J lost 2, with 5 bases in between. The CDR3 contains 12 residues. Per the germline V gene, CDR1 is SGHRS and CDR2 is YFSETQ. The CDR3 region has the DNA TGCGCCAGCAGCCTATCCACAGATACGCAGTATTTT. Translation gives CASSLSTDTQYF.

This clone was observed once. The CDR3 bases are TGTGCAAGTCGCTTAGGCGCGCGGCTTAGCACAGATACGCAGTATTTT. This encodes CASRLGARLSTDTQYF. The chain recombines TRBV12-2 with TRBJ2-3; TRBD2 is the table's D call, not checked against the DNA. TRBV12-2 is described as a pseudogene. The CDR3 loop spans 16 amino acids.